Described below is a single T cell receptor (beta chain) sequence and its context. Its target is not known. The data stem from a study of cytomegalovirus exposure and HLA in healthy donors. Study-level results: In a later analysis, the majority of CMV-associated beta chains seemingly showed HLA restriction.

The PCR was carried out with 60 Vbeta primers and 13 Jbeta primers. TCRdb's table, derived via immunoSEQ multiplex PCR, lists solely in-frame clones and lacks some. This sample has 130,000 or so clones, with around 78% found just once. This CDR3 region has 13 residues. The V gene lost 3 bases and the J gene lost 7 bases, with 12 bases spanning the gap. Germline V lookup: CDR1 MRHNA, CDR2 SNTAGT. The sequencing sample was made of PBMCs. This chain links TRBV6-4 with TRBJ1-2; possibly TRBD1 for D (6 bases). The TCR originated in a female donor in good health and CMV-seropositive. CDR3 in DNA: TGTGCCAGCAGTGATAGTCCAGGGGTTGGCTACACCTTC. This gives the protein CASSDSPGVGYTF.